One sample yielded the 24 T cell receptor beta chains listed below, sequenced in a study of blood T cells in healthy people across ages. A second about 7 to 12 cycle PCR used barcoded and J-beta primers. TCRdb redid the calling of the 5' RACE reads with MiXCR, one entry per CDR3 protein. The sample records fewer than 600,000 distinct CDR3 sequences, around 27% being singletons. The same specimen was also included in a second study, on T cells of mothers and their children.

The specimen was blood. The receptor source for this set is a boy younger than 10 in good health.

Concerning this clonotype itself: Relative to the germline gene, one junction end is altered; a read error may explain this. The chain carries TRBV5-1 and TRBJ1-1; D unresolved. This CDR3 has 15 residues. Germline V gene data show CDR1 as SGHRS and CDR2 as YFSETQ. This CDR3 is CASSKQDGLNTEAFF. CDR3 coding DNA: TGTGCCAGCAGCAAACAAGACGGGTTGAACACTGAAGCTTTCTTT.

The chain is built from TRBV18 and TRBJ1-4, with D unclear. Germline CDR1 KGHSH, CDR2 LQKENI. V lost 2 bases, J lost 0 bases, and 10 bases lay in between. The CDR3 contains 16 residues. CDR3 nucleotide sequence: TGTGCCAGCTCACCATATTTCGGCTCAACTAATGAAAAACTGTTTTTT. Protein: CASSPYFGSTNEKLFF.

Worth noting for this clonotype: The missing conserved phenylalanine or tryptophan at the end of this CDR3 makes a read error likely. The V gene is TRBV6-1, the J gene TRBJ2-5; TRBD2 aligns across 10 bases. The CDR3 is 15 residues long. The ends lost 6 bases at V and 7 bases at J; junction bases unmatched: 11. The germline V gene encodes CDR1 MNHNS and CDR2 SASEGT. The CDR3 is CASSTGTSALSTQYL. CDR3 sequence (DNA): TGTGCCAGCAGCACAGGGACTAGCGCCCTTTCGACCCAGTACCTC.

The V and J genes are TRBV3-1 and TRBJ2-4, with 10 bases aligning to TRBD1. V lost 4 bases and J lost 8; bases outside the gene matches: 14. This CDR3 has 17 amino acids. Germline-derived CDR1 and CDR2 are LGHDT and YNNKEL (reference sequence). The CDR3 region has the DNA TGTGCCAGCAGCCTCCAACCGGGGACAGGGGCAAGGGACATTCAGTACTTC. Translating gives CASSLQPGTGARDIQYF.

The V call is TRBV20-1, the J call TRBJ2-7, with D possibly matching TRBD1 (6 bases). CDR1 is DFQATT, CDR2 SNEGSKA, per germline (reference sequence). Trimming took 0 bases from V and 0 from J, leaving 12 bases between them. The CDR3 covers 15 residues. The CDR3 DNA follows: TGCAGTGCTAGAGAAGCAGGGGTACTCTCCTACGAGCAGTACTTC. Protein: CSAREAGVLSYEQYF.

This clonotype was seen only a few times. The chain employs TRBV12-3 or TRBV12-4 and TRBJ2-1; 10 bases align to TRBD2. J was trimmed by 9 bases and V by 6 bases; bases with no gene match: 8. The CDR3 is 14 residues long. CDR3 sequence: CASSLLAGSVEQFF. Written as DNA, the CDR3 is TGTGCCAGCAGCCTACTAGCGGGATCCGTTGAGCAGTTCTTC.

CDR3 nucleotides: TGTGCCACCAGCAGAGAATTCGAGGGCTACGAGCAGTACTTC. It yields the protein CATSREFEGYEQYF. This chain connects TRBV15 to TRBJ2-7; D perhaps matches TRBD2 (5 bases). Trimming removed 0 bases from V and 3 bases from J, with 9 bases in between. The CDR3 totals 14 residues. Germline values: CDR1 LNHNV, CDR2 YYDKDF (reference sequence).

This clonotype was picked up a small number of times. The chain joins TRBV18 to TRBJ1-1; D unresolved. Germline CDR1 is KGHSH and CDR2 is LQKENI. The CDR3 has 14 residues. V was trimmed by 6 bases and J by 2 bases, leaving 13 bases between them. DNA of the CDR3: TGTGCCAGCTCCCTTAATGGACCAAACACTGAAGCTTTCTTT. Translation gives CASSLNGPNTEAFF.

CDR3 amino acids: CASSQVVSGGETGELFF. The CDR3 region has the DNA TGTGCCAGCAGCCAGGTTGTAAGCGGGGGGGAAACCGGGGAGCTGTTTTTT. This sequence joins TRBV4-2 and TRBJ2-2; 10 nucleotides agree with TRBD2. With 3 bases clipped from V and 5 bases from J, the junction kept 9 bases outside the gene matches. The germline V gene encodes CDR1 LGHNA and CDR2 YNFKEQ. The CDR3 runs 17 residues.

This clonotype was picked up a small number of times. This sequence joins TRBV7-9 and TRBJ1-5; D might be TRBD1 (5 bases). The V gene's germline CDR1 is SEHNR and CDR2 FQNEAQ (reference sequence). Trimming removed 1 base at V and 1 base at J, with 8 bases between. The CDR3 sequence is 15 residues long. The CDR3 coding sequence is TGTGCCAGCAGCTTAGAGGCAGGGAGCAATCAGCCCCAGCATTTT. Translation: CASSLEAGSNQPQHF.

This clonotype came up a few times. V gene TRBV20-1 combines with J gene TRBJ2-5, with 11 bases that match TRBD2. CDR3 length equals 14 residues. Looked up from germline, CDR1 is DFQATT and CDR2 is SNEGSKA (reference sequence). V lost 3 bases, J lost 1 base, and 1 base stayed unmatched. CDR3 residues: CSARGTSGQETQYF. CDR3 in DNA: TGCAGTGCTAGGGGGACTAGCGGCCAAGAGACCCAGTACTTC.

The V call is TRBV4-3, the J call TRBJ2-7; 8 bases align to TRBD2. Germline CDR1 and CDR2: LGHNA and YSLEER. V was pared by 2 bases and J by 7 bases, with 16 bases of the junction left unmatched. CDR3 length equals 17 residues. DNA for the CDR3: TGCGCCAGCAGCCAACGCGTAGCGGGATCACAATCTGGGGAGCAGTACTTC. It codes for CASSQRVAGSQSGEQYF.

The CDR3 sequence is CSARDLRASGRVDTQYF. In DNA form, the CDR3 reads TGCAGTGCTAGAGATCTTCGGGCTAGCGGGAGGGTAGATACGCAGTATTTT. This sequence joins TRBV20-1 and TRBJ2-3; TRBD2 matches 12 bases. The trim removed 0 bases at V and 5 bases at J, leaving 9 bases unmatched. The germline gives CDR1 DFQATT, CDR2 SNEGSKA (reference sequence). The CDR3 covers 17 residues.

Only a few counts were recorded for this clonotype. The V and J genes are TRBV5-1 and TRBJ1-1; D gene ambiguous. V was pared by 0 bases and J by 3 bases, with 9 bases between. CDR1 SGHRS and CDR2 YFSETQ come from the germline V gene. This CDR3 is built from 14 residues. The CDR3 region is CASSLGTTYTEAFF. Here the CDR3 DNA reads TGCGCCAGCAGCTTGGGTACAACCTACACTGAAGCTTTCTTT.

There are a few counts of this clonotype. The chain links TRBV27 to TRBJ2-5; D is undetermined. Germline V CDR1 and CDR2: MNHEY, SMNVEV (reference sequence). This CDR3 spans 14 amino acids. With 2 bases removed from V and 6 bases from J, the gap between germline ends came to 13 bases. CDR3 sequence: CASSLSGFGKTQYF. CDR3 in DNA: TGTGCCAGCAGTTTAAGTGGTTTTGGTAAGACCCAGTACTTC.

The J gene is TRBJ2-3, the V gene TRBV4-3; 11 bases line up with TRBD2. Trimming at V came to 0 bases and at J to 0 bases, leaving 8 bases not matched to a gene. The CDR3 covers 19 residues. CDR1 is LGHNA and CDR2 is YSLEER in the germline V gene. CDR3 amino acids: CASSQDEETSGISTDTQYF. CDR3 bases: TGCGCCAGCAGCCAAGATGAGGAGACTAGCGGGATTAGCACAGATACGCAGTATTTT.

Only a few counts were recorded for this clonotype. V usage is TRBV2 and J usage is TRBJ2-7; D is possibly TRBD2 (5 bases). V gave up 2 bases and J gave up 5 bases, with 16 bases separating them. Germline lookup yields CDR1 SNHLY and CDR2 FYNNEI. The CDR3 is made up of 15 amino acids. CDR3 residues: CASSEPGSGKNEQYF. CDR3 DNA: TGTGCCAGCAGTGAACCTGGGTCCGGGAAGAACGAGCAGTACTTC.

This clonotype was observed a handful of times. The rearrangement links TRBV27 to TRBJ2-5; D perhaps matches TRBD1 (6 bases). The CDR3 has 18 amino acids. The V end was cut by 5 bases, the J end by 2 bases, with 24 bases between. The germline V gene has CDR1 MNHEY and CDR2 SMNVEV (reference sequence). The CDR3 spells CASSPLGFQGTPQETQYF. The CDR3 DNA sequence: TGTGCCAGCAGTCCCTTGGGTTTTCAGGGGACCCCACAAGAGACCCAGTACTTC.

This clonotype was detected only a few times. The rearrangement uses TRBV7-9 and TRBJ2-7; 13 bases fit TRBD2. The V gene's germline CDR1 is SEHNR and CDR2 FQNEAQ (reference sequence). This CDR3 spans 19 amino acids. V gave up 5 bases and J gave up 0 bases; unmatched junction bases: 13. This CDR3 is CASSPRTSGSARSSYEQYF. The CDR3 coding sequence is TGTGCCAGCAGCCCTCGGACTAGCGGGAGTGCCCGCTCCTCCTACGAGCAGTACTTC.

The rearrangement links TRBV6-6 to TRBJ2-3; D may be TRBD2 (6 bases). This CDR3 region has 15 residues. Looked up from germline, CDR1 is MNHNY and CDR2 is SVGAGI (reference sequence). The ends were cut back, 0 bases at V and 2 bases at J, with 9 bases in the middle. Written as DNA, the CDR3 is TGTGCCAGCAGTTACTCAGGCGGGGCCACAGATACGCAGTATTTT. Its translation is CASSYSGGATDTQYF.

The chain links TRBV14 to TRBJ2-1; unclear D gene. Germline CDR1 is SGHDN and CDR2 is FVKESK. The CDR3 runs to 11 residues. Trimming left V 5 bases short and J 12 bases short, with 11 bases between. CDR3 bases: TGTGCCAGCAGCGCGGCGGTCGTGCAGTTCTTC. Protein product: CASSAAVVQFF.

CDR3: CASSPPGGGGGNTIYF. CDR3 nucleotide sequence: TGTGCCAGCAGCCCCCCCGGGGGAGGTGGTGGAAACACCATATATTTT. The chain employs TRBV7-9 and TRBJ1-3; the D gene is possibly TRBD1 (5 bases). Germline V gene data show CDR1 as SEHNR and CDR2 as FQNEAQ (reference sequence). This CDR3 is built from 16 residues. Trimming cost V 5 bases and J 3 bases, with 17 bases left between them.

There are a few counts of this clonotype. The chain employs TRBV27 and TRBJ1-5; no firm D call. The CDR3 has 14 amino acids. The germline V gene encodes CDR1 MNHEY and CDR2 SMNVEV (reference sequence). Trimming took off 2 bases at V and 4 bases at J, with 9 bases between the two ends. CDR3 in amino acids: CASSLRWRNQPQHF. CDR3 DNA: TGTGCCAGCAGTTTACGGTGGAGGAATCAGCCCCAGCATTTT.

This clonotype came up once. Likely a read error: the CDR3 ends without its conserved phenylalanine or tryptophan. This chain connects TRBV29-1 to TRBJ2-5; 11 nucleotides agree with TRBD1. Germline loops: CDR1 SQVTM, CDR2 ANQGSEA. V lost 3 bases to trimming and J lost 5 bases; unmatched junction nucleotides: 8. The CDR3 is 15 residues long. The CDR3 nucleotides read TGCAGCGTTGATCGGACAGGGGGCCTTTTGGAGACCCAGTACTCC. It specifies CSVDRTGGLLETQYS.